The clone carrying this TCR beta chain was picked up many times. Its antigen is as yet unknown. Orbital computed tomography, together with clinical symptoms, serum thyroxine, TRAb and thyroid ultrasound, was used for diagnosis. The sample originates from a study of Graves' ophthalmopathy and Graves' hyperthyroidism. Overall study: Ophthalmopathy absent within 18 months of follow-up marked hyperthyroidism as stable. Study observations and caveats: Most expanded clonotypes in thyroid above 0.001 frequency also showed up in blood.

Per the germline V gene, CDR1 is MGHDK and CDR2 is SYGVNS. CDR3 length: 14 amino acids. Unmatched junction bases numbered 5, after V lost 4 bases and J lost 8 bases. Scientists amplified the TCR beta CDR3 regions from RNA transcripts. Amplification began with first-round RT-PCR using HTBI primers, then second-round multiplex PCR was performed. TCRdb re-derived calls from the multiplex PCR reads in MiXCR, one entry per CDR3 protein. The sample contains some 1.1 million distinct CDR3 sequences, 35% to 40% of which appear only once. This receptor was identified in an adult man with Graves' hyperthyroidism. This sequence joins TRBV25-1 and TRBJ2-2, with TRBD1 matching 9 bases. Sequencing input: peripheral blood or thyroid tissue (not recorded which). CDR3 amino acids: CASSVGQGRGELFF. The CDR3 DNA follows: TGTGCCAGCAGTGTGGGACAGGGACGAGGGGAGCTGTTTTTT.